The clone carrying this TCR beta chain turned up a few times. The antigen remains unidentified. The data were taken from a study of CD8+ T cells in alopecia areata. Study-wide findings and caveats: Elevated clonality characterized lesional scalp relative to normal scalp, particularly in alopecia totalis/universalis. In scalp samples, resident alphabeta T cells of normal skin are also sequenced. Patients displayed less clarity in TCR sharing than mice, a finding possibly related to HLA.

After isolation, RNA underwent reverse transcription to generate cDNA as the sequencing template. Libraries were prepared by immunoSEQ multiplex PCR; TCRdb keeps only in-frame clonotypes and omits some of them. The table has 110,000 or so clones, roughly 69% seen once. Starting from PBMCs, sorting isolated CD4+ and CD8+ T cells. Sequencing used CD4+ T cells sorted from blood. This clonotype originated in a human donor in good health.

DNA for the CDR3: TGCGCCAGCAGACTAGACGCCTACGAGCAGTACTTC. Encoded protein: CASRLDAYEQYF. The chain employs TRBV5-1 and TRBJ2-7; D is perhaps TRBD2 (5 bases). Germline CDR1 reads SGHRS; CDR2 reads YFSETQ. V lost 5 bases, J lost 2 bases, and 8 bases lay in between. The CDR3 covers 12 residues.